This entry lists 22 T cell receptor beta chains sequenced from one sample in a study of T cells after yellow fever vaccination. TCRdb itself ran the 5' RACE reads through MiXCR, one entry per CDR3 protein. The table shows 90,000 to 150,000 distinct CDR3 sequences, with around 7.2% occurring only once. The specimen comprised CD4+ T cells sorted from PBMCs, sampled approximately 47 days after the first yellow fever vaccination. These TCRs come from a man between 18 and 35 years old who received the YFV17D yellow fever vaccine.

This clonotype came up many times. The chain combines TRBV18 with TRBJ2-7, with D perhaps matching TRBD1 or TRBD2 (5 bases each). CDR3 size: 13 residues. From germline, CDR1 is KGHSH and CDR2 LQKENI. Trimming shortened V by 6 bases and J by 5 bases, and 14 bases separated the two germline ends. CDR3 region: CASSRPGQDEQYF. In nucleotides, the CDR3 is TGTGCCAGCTCCCGGCCGGGGCAGGACGAGCAGTACTTC.

This clonotype was seen a few times. The J gene is TRBJ2-5, the V gene TRBV5-4; D is ambiguous. This CDR3 has 16 amino acids. Trimming left V 3 bases short and J 2 bases short, with 17 bases between. Germline V lookup: CDR1 SGHNT, CDR2 YYREEE (reference sequence). The CDR3 here is CASSYPASGVQETQYF. The CDR3 nucleotides read TGTGCCAGCAGCTACCCCGCTTCTGGAGTGCAAGAGACCCAGTACTTC.

The chain employs TRBV5-1 and TRBJ1-3; no reliable D call. V was trimmed by 3 bases and J by 8 bases, leaving 12 bases between them. There are 13 residues in the CDR3. Germline values: CDR1 SGHRS, CDR2 YFSETQ. In DNA form, the CDR3 reads TGCGCCAGCAGCTACATCGAAGGAGACACCATATATTTT. Translation: CASSYIEGDTIYF.

Many counts were recorded for this clonotype. This chain links TRBV6-1 with TRBJ1-1; no clear D. The ends were cut back, 7 bases at V and 6 bases at J, with 15 bases in the middle. This CDR3 region has 13 residues. Germline loops: CDR1 MNHNS, CDR2 SASEGT. The CDR3 DNA reads as TGTGCCAGCATACGACCAACCCCACCTGAAGCTTTCTTT. It codes for CASIRPTPPEAFF.

This clonotype was observed many times. The rearrangement joins TRBV6-5 to TRBJ1-2, with 10 positions matching TRBD1. The CDR3 runs to 15 residues. In germline, CDR1 is MNHEY, CDR2 SVGAGI. V lost 6 bases and J lost 4; bases outside the gene matches: 8. Here the CDR3 DNA reads TGTGCCAGCAGCCTCGGGGGGACAGGGGTCTATGGCTACACCTTC. Its translation: CASSLGGTGVYGYTF.

This clonotype was counted ten times or more. This chain joins TRBV7-6 and TRBJ2-5; 13 bases match TRBD2. The germline V gene encodes CDR1 SGHVS and CDR2 FNYEAQ. With V trimmed by 1 base and J by 2 bases, 4 bases remained unmatched. The CDR3 length is 17 residues. The CDR3 here is CASSLGLAGGQQETQYF. The DNA of the CDR3 is TGTGCCAGCAGCTTAGGACTAGCGGGGGGACAACAAGAGACCCAGTACTTC.

This clonotype was detected ten times or more. The J gene is TRBJ2-6, the V gene TRBV7-9; possibly TRBD1 for D (6 bases). This CDR3 comprises 16 residues. Trimming took off 4 bases at V and 4 bases at J, with 14 bases between the two ends. Germline V lookup: CDR1 SEHNR, CDR2 FQNEAQ (reference sequence). DNA of the CDR3: TGTGCCAGCAGCTCCGTGCCAGGGGCCGGGGCCAACGTCCTGACTTTC. This translates into CASSSVPGAGANVLTF.

This clonotype was seen a handful of times. This chain connects TRBV7-9 to TRBJ1-5, with D unclear. The CDR3 sequence is 12 residues long. The germline gives CDR1 SEHNR, CDR2 FQNEAQ (reference sequence). V was pared by 1 base and J by 9 bases, with 7 bases between. CDR3 sequence reads: CASSLGYRPQHF. The CDR3 DNA reads as TGTGCCAGCAGCTTAGGGTATAGGCCCCAGCATTTT.

This clonotype was seen ten or more times. This chain joins TRBV6-5 and TRBJ2-3; TRBD2 matches 13 bases. The CDR3 has 16 residues. In germline, CDR1 is MNHEY, CDR2 SVGAGI. Unmatched junction bases numbered 4, after V lost 0 bases and J lost 7 bases. The chain's CDR3 is CASSYSTSGGLYTQYF. The CDR3 region has the DNA TGTGCCAGCAGTTACTCGACTAGCGGGGGGCTATATACGCAGTATTTT.

This clonotype has ten or more counts. This sequence joins TRBV18 and TRBJ1-1, with TRBD1 identical over 12 bases. V lost 3 bases, J lost 5 bases, and 10 bases stayed unmatched. This CDR3 spans 17 amino acids. Germline CDR1 is KGHSH and CDR2 is LQKENI. In nucleotides, the CDR3 is TGTGCCAGCTCACCTATCGGGACAGGGGGCGCAGGGACTGAAGCTTTCTTT. This sequence encodes CASSPIGTGGAGTEAFF.

This clonotype was counted at least ten times. The CDR3 DNA sequence: TGCAGTGCTAGTCATGCAGATACGCAGTATTTT. This sequence encodes CSASHADTQYF. The chain links TRBV20-1 to TRBJ2-3; no definite D call. Germline V gives CDR1 DFQATT, CDR2 SNEGSKA (reference sequence). The CDR3 is 11 amino acids. V was trimmed by 3 bases and J by 4 bases, leaving 5 bases between them.

This clonotype showed up many times. The V call is TRBV5-5, the J call TRBJ2-5, with D possibly matching TRBD1 (6 bases). The CDR3 spans 16 residues. V lost 4 bases and J 2 bases, leaving 18 bases between the germline ends. Germline V gene sequence: CDR1 SGHKS, CDR2 YYEKEE (reference sequence). In DNA, the CDR3 is TGTGCCAGCAGCCCTCCACCCGGGACACAGCAAGAGACCCAGTACTTC. This gives the protein CASSPPPGTQQETQYF.

In this sample, this clonotype turned up many times. The chain has TRBV6-2 or TRBV6-3 and TRBJ2-5, with D unresolved. Deletions cut 5 bases from V and 5 bases from J, with 12 bases between. Looked up from germline, CDR1 is MNHEY and CDR2 is SVGEGT. This CDR3 region has 13 residues. The CDR3 loop reads CASSSWSWETQYF. CDR3 DNA sequence: TGTGCCAGCAGTAGTTGGAGTTGGGAGACCCAGTACTTC.

This clonotype was counted many times. The chain has TRBV12-3 or TRBV12-4 and TRBJ2-6; 9 nucleotides align to TRBD1. With V trimmed by 7 bases and J by 2 bases, 6 bases remained unmatched. The CDR3 sequence is 16 residues long. CDR3 loop: CASTLGTGTGANVLTF. CDR3 coding DNA: TGTGCCAGCACCCTGGGGACAGGGACTGGGGCCAACGTCCTGACTTTC.

This clonotype was recorded many times. The rearrangement uses TRBV7-6 and TRBJ1-2, with a possible D match to TRBD1 (6 bases). V was pared by 4 bases and J by 7 bases, with 16 bases between. Germline V gene lookup returns CDR1 SGHVS and CDR2 FNYEAQ. This CDR3 spans 14 amino acids. CDR3 loop: CASSSTGKRAGYTF. The DNA of the CDR3 is TGTGCCAGCAGCTCCACAGGGAAAAGAGCTGGCTACACCTTC.

The chain's CDR3 is CASSSLDSYNEQFF. The CDR3, as DNA: TGTGCCAGCAGCTCTCTAGACTCCTACAATGAGCAGTTCTTC. This rearrangement joins TRBV5-4 to TRBJ2-1; D not certain. V was shortened by 3 bases and J by 0 bases, with 7 bases between the two germline ends. This CDR3 has 14 residues. Germline CDR1 reads SGHNT; CDR2 reads YYREEE (reference sequence).

This clonotype was detected many times. The chain joins TRBV5-1 to TRBJ1-6; the D gene is possibly TRBD1 (5 bases). The CDR3 contains 16 residues. V dropped 1 base and J dropped 9 bases, with 17 bases sitting between them. Germline V lookup: CDR1 SGHRS, CDR2 YFSETQ. This CDR3 is CASSLMYQGSSSPLHF. CDR3 bases: TGCGCCAGCAGCTTGATGTACCAGGGTTCAAGTTCACCCCTCCACTTT.

This clonotype has a count of ten or more. The chain combines TRBV25-1 with TRBJ2-7; TRBD1 might be the D (6 bases). Germline assignment: CDR1 MGHDK and CDR2 SYGVNS. Deletions cut 3 bases from V and 4 bases from J, with 10 bases between. The CDR3 sequence is 13 residues long. CDR3 amino acids: CASSEGARYEQYF. The CDR3 bases are TGTGCCAGCAGTGAGGGGGCTCGGTACGAGCAGTACTTC.

In this sample, this clonotype turned up many times. The chain has TRBV19 and TRBJ1-5, with D possibly matching TRBD1 (5 bases). Germline assignment: CDR1 LNHDA and CDR2 SQIVND (reference sequence). Trimming shortened V by 1 base and J by 7 bases, and 17 bases separated the two germline ends. This CDR3 is 16 amino acids long. As DNA, the CDR3 is TGTGCCAGTAGTATAGGACCCAGGGACTCCTGGCAGCCCCAGCATTTT. Encoded protein: CASSIGPRDSWQPQHF.

In regard to this clonotype: With a much larger clone just one base away, this may be a read error. The chain couples TRBV7-6 to TRBJ2-3, with 11 bases identical to TRBD2. Germline assignment: CDR1 SGHVS and CDR2 FNYEAQ. This CDR3 spans 16 amino acids. The ends lost 5 bases at V and 4 bases at J; junction bases unmatched: 8. CDR3 protein: CASSLRLAGSPDTQYF. The CDR3 bases are TGTGCCAGCAGCCTTAGACTAGCGGGGAGCCCAGATACGCAGTATTTT.

Note on this clonotype: A much larger clone differs by one base, so this may be a read error. The chain combines TRBV20-1 with TRBJ2-1; D might be TRBD1 or TRBD2, each matching 6 bases. The CDR3 loop spans 15 amino acids. Deletions cut 0 bases from V and 6 bases from J, with 15 bases between. Germline CDR1 and CDR2: DFQATT and SNEGSKA (reference sequence). CDR3 DNA: TGCAGTGCTAGAGATCCTGACGGGGGCCGCAATGAGCAGTTCTTC. This gives the protein CSARDPDGGRNEQFF.

In its sample, this clonotype was seen many times. The J gene is TRBJ2-7, the V gene TRBV29-1; TRBD1 agrees at 10 bases. The CDR3 runs 13 residues. Germline V CDR1 and CDR2: SQVTM, ANQGSEA. V trimming: 7 bases; J trimming: 2 bases; junction bases outside the gene matches: 5. The CDR3 sequence is CSAGQGGPYEQYF. The CDR3 nucleotides are TGCAGCGCCGGACAGGGGGGTCCCTACGAGCAGTACTTC.